This record looks at one T cell receptor beta chain sequence and its context. The data originate from a study of blood T cell repertoires in COVID-19. Assay used: immunoSEQ multiplex PCR; TCRdb lists only in-frame clones, some missing. The sample contains under 100,000 clones, approximately 92% of which appear only once. The CDR3 runs to 11 residues. Trimming took 6 bases from V and 1 from J, leaving 6 bases between them. Germline CDR1 and CDR2: DFQATT and SNEGSKA (reference sequence). The clonotype originates from a woman between 55 and 75 years old with active COVID-19. Sequencing was performed on peripheral blood. The chain employs TRBV20-1 and TRBJ1-1; no clear D. CDR3 in amino acids: CSAHGNTEAFF. The CDR3 region has the DNA TGCAGTGCCCACGGGAACACTGAAGCTTTCTTT.